This T cell receptor (beta chain) was identified during a study of blood T cell repertoires in COVID-19. About the research overall: Collection of acute and convalescent COVID-19 samples took place in the United States, Italy and Spain. PBMCs, B-cell-depleted T cells, or T cells provided the cDNA or gDNA that made up the material.

Germline CDR1 SGDLS, CDR2 YYNGEE. The CDR3 runs to 16 residues. The V end lost 0 bases, the J end lost 0 bases, and 13 bases lay between the germline ends. Authors' processing steps: Nucleated cell counts were estimated from reference gene primer amplification. Generated by immunoSEQ multiplex PCR, the TCRdb table keeps only in-frame clones and is missing some. That table furnishes V, J and clone size, whereas the DNA furnished D and trimming. The sample has about 74,000 clones, about four fifths seen once; the top ten hold around 13%. This sequence originates from a human donor in a cohort sampled during active COVID-19. Sample: peripheral blood. The chain carries TRBV9 and TRBJ2-7; maybe TRBD2 (6 bases). The CDR3 region is CASSVAPVGGSYEQYF. CDR3 coding DNA: TGTGCCAGCAGCGTAGCGCCGGTCGGGGGCTCCTACGAGCAGTACTTC.